The 21 T cell receptor beta chains below all came from one sample that was sequenced in a study of CD8+ T cells in alopecia areata. The authors extracted RNA and reverse transcribed it into cDNA as the sequencing template. The data were produced by immunoSEQ multiplex PCR, yet TCRdb's version contains in-frame clones alone and is incomplete. The table has about 97,000 clones, 35% to 45% seen once; the top ten hold about 1.4%. The specimen sequenced was CD4+ T cells sorted from blood. The receptors come from a human donor with alopecia areata.

This chain joins TRBV6-1 and TRBJ2-7; 10 nucleotides line up with TRBD2. This CDR3 spans 18 amino acids. V lost 4 bases and J lost 0; bases outside the gene matches: 12. CDR1 and CDR2 (germline): MNHNS, SASEGT. CDR3 loop: CASSGSVGLAVSSYEQYF. The CDR3 DNA follows: TGTGCCAGCAGTGGCTCCGTTGGACTAGCGGTTAGCTCCTACGAGCAGTACTTC.

This clone was counted between two and nine times. One junction end does not reproduce the germline sequence, and a read error may be involved. The gene calls are TRBV9 and TRBJ2-7; a weak D match, TRBD2 (6 bases). The CDR3 is 13 amino acids. Germline CDR1 and CDR2: SGDLS and YYNGEE. The CDR3 DNA reads as TGTGCCAGCAGCCGACTCACTGCGGGAAGATTGGACTTC. Translating gives CASSRLTAGRLDF.

This clone was picked up a small number of times. The gene calls are TRBV2 and TRBJ1-3; D may be TRBD1 (5 bases). Trimming stripped 2 bases from V and 0 bases from J, with 11 bases between. The germline CDR1 and CDR2 sequences are SNHLY and FYNNEI. The length of the CDR3 is 16 residues. The CDR3 DNA reads as TGTGCCAGCAGTGAATTTGCGGACAACTCTGGAAACACCATATATTTT. This codes for CASSEFADNSGNTIYF.

The chain recombines TRBV28 with TRBJ2-7; D may correspond to TRBD1 or TRBD2 (5 bases each). The germline V gene encodes CDR1 MDHEN and CDR2 SYDVKM. The CDR3 extends over 12 amino acids. Between the trimmed V and J ends, which lost 8 bases and 2 bases, there was a span of 10 bases. CDR3: CASEGSTYEQYF. The CDR3 DNA sequence: TGTGCCAGCGAGGGGAGTACCTACGAGCAGTACTTC.

The chain uses TRBV2 and TRBJ2-1; TRBD1 is a possible D gene (6 bases). Trimming pared 4 bases from V and 4 bases from J, leaving 20 bases between. This CDR3 has 17 residues. CDR1 SNHLY and CDR2 FYNNEI come from the germline V gene. CDR3 sequence reads: CASSASMTRDKYNEQFF. CDR3 nucleotide sequence: TGTGCCAGCAGTGCCTCCATGACCCGGGACAAGTACAATGAGCAGTTCTTC.

This clone was picked up a small number of times. The chain combines TRBV28 with TRBJ2-5, with D perhaps matching TRBD1 (6 bases). The CDR3 spans 15 residues. V lost 4 bases, J lost 1 base, and 13 bases lay in between. CDR1 and CDR2 (germline): MDHEN, SYDVKM. CDR3 sequence (DNA): TGTGCCAGCAGTTCCTCAGGGACACGCCAAGAGACCCAGTACTTC. Protein: CASSSSGTRQETQYF.

This clone was detected a few times. V usage is TRBV5-1 and J usage is TRBJ2-1, with D perhaps TRBD1 (5 bases). Germline V gene data show CDR1 as SGHRS and CDR2 as YFSETQ. V was trimmed by 7 bases and J by 4 bases, leaving 15 bases between them. CDR3 length: 14 amino acids. CDR3 amino acids: CASSATEVYNEQFF. The CDR3 nucleotides read TGCGCCAGCTCTGCGACAGAGGTTTACAATGAGCAGTTCTTC.

The table lists this clone with a few counts. V and J are TRBV25-1 and TRBJ1-2; D is uncertain. The CDR3 consists of 14 residues. In germline, CDR1 is MGHDK, CDR2 SYGVNS. Trimming removed 4 bases at V and 2 bases at J, with 11 bases between. CDR3 nucleotide sequence: TGTGCCAGCAGTGGAACCGACCGCAACTATGGCTACACCTTC. This translates into CASSGTDRNYGYTF.

The genes are TRBV27 and TRBJ1-2, with 7 nucleotides matching TRBD1. CDR1 is MNHEY, CDR2 SMNVEV, per germline (reference sequence). V lost 2 bases and J lost 4; bases outside the gene matches: 10. This CDR3 contains 16 residues. The CDR3 protein is CASSLRWTDRVYGYTF. For the CDR3, the DNA is TGTGCCAGCAGTTTACGATGGACTGACAGGGTCTATGGCTACACCTTC.

This clone has a handful of counts. The J gene is TRBJ1-4, the V gene TRBV30; 7 nucleotides align to TRBD1. This CDR3 region has 15 residues. Germline trimming cut 1 base from V and 3 bases from J; bases unmatched to any gene: 5. Germline CDR1 reads GTSNPN; CDR2 reads SVGIG (reference sequence). CDR3 amino acids: CAWSDKGAANEKLFF. In DNA, the CDR3 is TGTGCCTGGAGTGATAAGGGGGCAGCTAATGAAAAACTGTTTTTT.

This clone was recorded at least ten times. The chain is built from TRBV7-2 and TRBJ2-1; D uncertain. The CDR3 loop spans 15 amino acids. V was clipped by 5 bases and J by 9 bases, with 20 bases between them. Germline CDR1 is SGHTA and CDR2 is FQGNSA. The CDR3 nucleotides are TGTGCCAGCAGCCCCAACGCCAACAGTGCCAGTGAGCAGTTCTTC. As protein: CASSPNANSASEQFF.

Written as DNA, the CDR3 is TGCGCCAGCAGCCAAGCACCTAGCGGGACGAATACCTACGAGCAGTACTTC. Its translation: CASSQAPSGTNTYEQYF. J is TRBJ2-7 and V is TRBV4-1; 9 bases fit TRBD2. This CDR3 is built from 17 residues. V shed 1 base and J 2 bases; nucleotides not matched to a gene: 9. Germline CDR1 reads MGHRA; CDR2 reads YSYEKL.

V gene TRBV13 combines with J gene TRBJ1-2; D unresolved. The germline gives CDR1 PRHDT, CDR2 FYEKMQ (reference sequence). Trimming removed 8 bases at V and 0 bases at J, with 7 bases between. There are 12 residues in the CDR3. For the CDR3, the DNA is TGTGCCAGCGCGGCAGCTAACTATGGCTACACCTTC. Translated: CASAAANYGYTF.

The rearrangement links TRBV27 to TRBJ2-7; perhaps TRBD2 as D (6 bases). Trimming shortened V by 6 bases and J by 6 bases, and 15 bases separated the two germline ends. Germline V gene lookup returns CDR1 MNHEY and CDR2 SMNVEV (reference sequence). This CDR3 is built from 13 residues. The CDR3 sequence: CASSGRFPIEQYF. The CDR3 coding sequence is TGTGCCAGCAGCGGGAGATTCCCTATCGAGCAGTACTTC.

V gene TRBV5-4 combines with J gene TRBJ1-2, with D possibly matching TRBD1 (5 bases). Germline V gene data show CDR1 as SGHNT and CDR2 as YYREEE (reference sequence). There are 15 residues in the CDR3. Between the trimmed V and J ends, which lost 4 bases and 4 bases, there was a span of 17 bases. CDR3 sequence: CASSTVGDKGYGYTF. DNA of the CDR3: TGTGCCAGCAGCACCGTAGGGGATAAAGGCTATGGCTACACCTTC.

The J gene is TRBJ2-2, the V gene TRBV11-2; D uncertain. The germline V gene encodes CDR1 SGHAT and CDR2 FQNNGV. The V and J ends lost 1 base and 5 bases respectively, with 8 bases between them. The CDR3 is 14 residues long. The CDR3 region is CASSLVRMTGELFF. CDR3 DNA: TGTGCCAGCAGCTTAGTTAGGATGACCGGGGAGCTGTTTTTT.

J is TRBJ2-3 and V is TRBV19, with TRBD2 as a possible D gene (5 bases). This CDR3 has 13 residues. The germline V gene has CDR1 LNHDA and CDR2 SQIVND (reference sequence). Trimming removed 6 bases at V and 6 bases at J, with 13 bases between. The CDR3 bases are TGTGCCAGTAGCAAATGGGAGTTGGATACGCAGTATTTT. It translates to CASSKWELDTQYF.

The V and J genes are TRBV6-5 and TRBJ2-5; D remains unclear. The germline V and J ends were trimmed by 2 bases and 0 bases, with 7 bases remaining between them. CDR3 length: 14 residues. Germline V gives CDR1 MNHEY, CDR2 SVGAGI. Here the CDR3 reads CASSYIGYQETQYF. The CDR3 DNA reads TGTGCCAGCAGTTACATCGGGTACCAAGAGACCCAGTACTTC.

There are a few counts of this clone. The chain joins TRBV7-2 to TRBJ2-7, with 12 bases lining up with TRBD2. The J segment lost 4 bases and the V segment lost 5 bases, leaving 6 bases of the junction unmatched. Germline CDR1 reads SGHTA; CDR2 reads FQGNSA. CDR3 size: 15 residues. This CDR3 reads CASSRTTSGSYEQYF. The CDR3 DNA reads TGTGCCAGCAGCCGGACGACTAGCGGGAGTTACGAGCAGTACTTC.

This chain links TRBV5-1 with TRBJ1-2, with 12 bases aligning to TRBD1. V was pared by 0 bases and J by 3 bases, with 3 bases of the junction left unmatched. Germline V gene sequence: CDR1 SGHRS, CDR2 YFSETQ. The CDR3 totals 16 residues. Here the CDR3 reads CASSLVGTGGHYGYTF. CDR3 nucleotide sequence: TGCGCCAGCAGCTTGGTAGGGACAGGGGGCCACTATGGCTACACCTTC.

The CDR3: CSVDAGRTSQETQYF. CDR3 DNA: TGCAGCGTTGATGCAGGACGAACCTCCCAAGAGACCCAGTACTTC. The chain carries TRBV29-1 and TRBJ2-5; D unclear. The length of the CDR3 is 15 residues. Trimming took 3 bases from V and 1 from J, leaving 15 bases between them. Germline V gene lookup returns CDR1 SQVTM and CDR2 ANQGSEA.